This TCR beta chain is from a study of sequential checkpoint blockade in melanoma. Study-level background: Patients were randomized 1:1 to nivolumab-then-ipilimumab or ipilimumab-then-nivolumab first-line. Maintenance nivolumab came after either treatment sequence.

TCRdb's table, derived via immunoSEQ multiplex PCR, lists solely in-frame clones and lacks some. The sample holds tens of thousands of clones, approximately 86% seen once. The V and J ends lost 0 bases and 13 bases, in that order; junction bases with no gene match: 8. Germline V gene data show CDR1 as LGHNT and CDR2 as FRNRAP. This CDR3 is built from 15 residues. Sample treatment: randomized to nivolumab then ipilimumab (arm A) or the reverse (arm B). Sorted cells were live CD3+CD8+, lacking CD19 and CD56, from PBMCs. The TCR sequence derives from a human donor with melanoma. Sequenced here: CD8+ T cells sorted from blood (inferred from file names), sampled from a patient given nivolumab and ipilimumab in sequence. This chain connects TRBV12-5 to TRBJ2-1, with 11 bases aligning to TRBD2. CDR3 DNA sequence: TGTGCTAGTGGTTTGGTAAGCCTAGCGGGAGGCCCCCAGTTCTTC. Translating it yields CASGLVSLAGGPQFF.